Shown below are 14 T cell receptor beta chains from a single sample sequenced in a study of T cell responses to AZD1222 COVID-19 vaccine. Sequenced by immunoSEQ multiplex PCR; TCRdb stores in-frame clones only, minus some. The sample has around 140,000 clones; 93% are singletons. This specimen was peripheral blood, taken on day 0 of AZD1222 vaccination. Every receptor here comes from an adult in good health.

V gene TRBV7-2 combines with J gene TRBJ2-2, with D unresolved. The germline CDR1 and CDR2 sequences are SGHTA and FQGNSA. The CDR3 length is 16 residues. The V and J ends lost 5 bases and 6 bases respectively, with 19 bases between them. The CDR3 nucleotides are TGTGCCAGCAGCCCACCCCTCGGGCCCCCCGCCGGGGAGCTGTTTTTT. It codes for CASSPPLGPPAGELFF.

The gene calls are TRBV10-3 and TRBJ2-7; 7 bases fit TRBD1. The germline V gene has CDR1 ENHRY and CDR2 SYGVKD. The length of the CDR3 is 15 residues. V was pared by 0 bases and J by 3 bases, with 5 bases of the junction left unmatched. DNA for the CDR3: TGTGCCATCAGTGAGTCGGACAGGTCAAACTACGAGCAGTACTTC. It is translated as CAISESDRSNYEQYF.

V is TRBV5-1 and J is TRBJ2-1; no clear D gene. V lost 4 bases to trimming and J lost 10 bases, with 9 bases between them. Germline CDR1 reads SGHRS; CDR2 reads YFSETQ. This CDR3 contains 11 residues. The CDR3 sequence: CASSRIGEQFF. The DNA for the CDR3 is TGCGCCAGCAGCCGGATAGGCGAGCAGTTCTTC.

The chain couples TRBV5-1 to TRBJ1-6, with a weak D call TRBD1 (5 bases). Germline CDR1 is SGHRS and CDR2 is YFSETQ. V was trimmed by 7 bases and J by 4 bases, leaving 15 bases between them. The CDR3 has 15 amino acids. The CDR3 reads CASCSRARYNSPLHF. The CDR3 DNA sequence: TGCGCCAGCTGCTCCAGGGCGCGTTATAATTCACCCCTCCACTTT.

The chain couples TRBV6-5 to TRBJ2-2; maybe TRBD2 (5 bases). V lost 7 bases and J 8 bases, leaving 14 bases between the germline ends. This CDR3 region has 13 residues. CDR1 MNHEY and CDR2 SVGAGI come from the germline V gene. The CDR3 protein is CASTLEGGGELFF. In DNA, the CDR3 is TGTGCCAGCACCCTAGAGGGTGGTGGGGAGCTGTTTTTT.

This clone was counted once. The chain combines TRBV19 with TRBJ1-3, with D tentatively TRBD1 (6 bases). V dropped 7 bases and J dropped 6 bases, with 13 bases sitting between them. Germline CDR1 reads LNHDA; CDR2 reads SQIVND (reference sequence). The CDR3 totals 13 residues. CDR3 coding DNA: TGTGCCAGTAATCGGGGGGCTGAAAACACCATATATTTT. Amino acids: CASNRGAENTIYF. Drawing the rest from reference TRBV19 and TRBJ1-3, the complete variable domain is DGGITQSPKYLFRKEGQNVTLSCEQNLNHDAMYWYRQDPGQGLRLIYYSQIVNDFQKGDIAEGYSVSREKKESFPLTVTSAQKNPTAFYLCASNRGAENTIYFGEGSWLTVV.

V is TRBV2 and J is TRBJ2-7; 8 bases agree with TRBD1. J was trimmed by 7 bases and V by 5 bases; bases with no gene match: 13. This CDR3 comprises 15 residues. From germline, CDR1 is SNHLY and CDR2 FYNNEI. The CDR3 coding sequence is TGTGCCAGCAGTTACGAGGGACAGGTGGTGGGAGAGCAGTACTTC. The encoded protein is CASSYEGQVVGEQYF.

In this sample, this clone turned up once. The V and J genes are TRBV25-1 and TRBJ2-7; 9 bases are a match to TRBD2. Germline values: CDR1 MGHDK, CDR2 SYGVNS. This CDR3 spans 15 amino acids. V lost 0 bases, J lost 5 bases, and 5 bases stayed unmatched. The DNA for the CDR3 is TGTGCCAGCAGTGAATATAAGCGGGAGGACCACGAGCAGTACTTC. Translation: CASSEYKREDHEQYF.

The chain combines TRBV4-3 with TRBJ2-3, with 7 bases that match TRBD2. This CDR3 has 14 residues. The germline V gene encodes CDR1 LGHNA and CDR2 YSLEER. V was clipped by 4 bases and J by 6 bases; unmatched bases: 7. The CDR3 bases are TGCGCCAGCAGCCCTAAGACTAGCTACGATACGCAGTATTTT. This gives the protein CASSPKTSYDTQYF.

The V and J genes are TRBV7-6 and TRBJ2-2; 8 nucleotides align to TRBD2. With V trimmed by 1 base and J by 7 bases, 14 bases remained unmatched. Germline CDR1 SGHVS, CDR2 FNYEAQ. The CDR3 extends over 18 amino acids. CDR3 residues: CASSLGLPGLGSGGELFF. The CDR3 DNA is TGTGCCAGCAGCTTAGGTCTCCCGGGACTAGGTTCCGGCGGGGAGCTGTTTTTT.

Here the CDR3 DNA reads TGTGCCAGCAGTTTGACTAGCGGGGCAAACACCGGGGAGCTGTTTTTT. It translates to CASSLTSGANTGELFF. The chain has TRBV6-2 or TRBV6-3 and TRBJ2-2; TRBD2 aligns across 11 bases. In germline, CDR1 is MNHEY, CDR2 SVGEGT. The length of the CDR3 is 16 residues. V shed 4 bases and J 2 bases; nucleotides not matched to a gene: 3.

The chain employs TRBV5-4 and TRBJ1-3; possible D gene TRBD1, 5 bases. V was pared by 4 bases and J by 4 bases, with 9 bases between. CDR1 and CDR2 (germline): SGHNT, YYREEE (reference sequence). CDR3 size: 13 residues. CDR3 nucleotide sequence: TGTGCCAGCAGCAGCCGGGGGGGAAACACCATATATTTT. Amino acids: CASSSRGGNTIYF.

The chain recombines TRBV7-2 with TRBJ2-2, with 9 bases identical to TRBD1. The germline V gene has CDR1 SGHTA and CDR2 FQGNSA. J lost 1 base, V lost 8 bases, and 5 bases had no gene match. This CDR3 has 15 amino acids. In DNA, the CDR3 is TGTGCCAGCGGTACAGGGGGCCGGAACACCGGGGAGCTGTTTTTT. It translates to CASGTGGRNTGELFF.

The V call is TRBV6-2 or TRBV6-3, the J call TRBJ2-3, with D unclear. The CDR3 sequence is 14 residues long. Trimming took off 2 bases at V and 2 bases at J, with 8 bases between the two ends. In germline, CDR1 is MNHEY, CDR2 SVGEGT. The CDR3 nucleotides read TGTGCCAGCAGTTACCGTCAGGTCACAGATACGCAGTATTTT. It specifies CASSYRQVTDTQYF.